Presented here are 9 T cell receptor beta chains from one specimen sequenced in a study of type 1 regulatory T cells. Antigen specificity for these receptors is unknown. A single record per CDR3 protein comes from TCRdb applying MiXCR to the reads. This table has roughly 62,000 distinct CDR3 sequences, 55% to 65% appearing once. Sequencing was performed on cultured non-Tr1 T cells, either the whole culture or a sorted T cell fraction (not recorded which). These TCRs come from a human donor in good health.

The chain has TRBV27 and TRBJ2-3, with a tentative D call TRBD1 (6 bases). Germline V gene data show CDR1 as MNHEY and CDR2 as SMNVEV (reference sequence). Trimming took off 9 bases at V and 2 bases at J, with 15 bases between the two ends. The CDR3 loop spans 14 amino acids. In DNA form, the CDR3 reads TGTGCCAGGGGGGCTCAGCCCACCACAGATACGCAGTATTTT. Its protein is CARGAQPTTDTQYF.

The chain couples TRBV24-1 to TRBJ1-5, with D perhaps TRBD1 (5 bases). Between the trimmed V and J ends, which lost 9 bases and 6 bases, there was a span of 14 bases. There are 13 residues in the CDR3. The germline V gene has CDR1 KGHDR and CDR2 SFDVKD. CDR3 loop: CATEKGVGQPQHF. CDR3 coding DNA: TGTGCCACCGAAAAAGGGGTTGGTCAGCCCCAGCATTTT.

This clonotype showed up just a few times. The chain joins TRBV27 to TRBJ1-4; 7 nucleotides align to TRBD1. Looked up from germline, CDR1 is MNHEY and CDR2 is SMNVEV (reference sequence). The length of the CDR3 is 16 residues. Unmatched junction bases numbered 6, after V lost 0 bases and J lost 5 bases. The CDR3 coding sequence is TGTGCCAGCAGTTTATCCGGCAGGGGGGAAAATGAAAAACTGTTTTTT. Translating gives CASSLSGRGENEKLFF.

The chain uses TRBV5-1 and TRBJ2-7; the match to TRBD2 covers 7 bases. This CDR3 is 14 amino acids long. V trimming: 0 bases; J trimming: 2 bases; junction bases outside the gene matches: 2. Germline V CDR1 and CDR2: SGHRS, YFSETQ. Written as DNA, the CDR3 is TGCGCCAGCAGCTTGGACAGCGGGGCCTACGAGCAGTACTTC. Protein: CASSLDSGAYEQYF.

Concerning this clonotype itself: A junction end diverges from the germline sequence, so it may reflect a read error. The V and J genes are TRBV24-1 and TRBJ2-1; the D is unclear. This CDR3 has 16 amino acids. CDR1 is KGHDR, CDR2 SFDVKD, per germline. CDR3 nucleotides: TGTGCCACCAGTGACCCAGAAGGGTCTGGATACAATGAGCAGTCCTTC. Its translation: CATSDPEGSGYNEQSF.

The chain couples TRBV20-1 to TRBJ2-2, with TRBD2 matching 13 bases. CDR1 is DFQATT, CDR2 SNEGSKA, per germline (reference sequence). The CDR3 length is 19 residues. V shed 3 bases and J 3 bases; nucleotides not matched to a gene: 13. The chain's CDR3 is CSARIPGTSGIGYTGELFF. The CDR3 DNA reads TGCAGTGCTAGGATCCCGGGGACTAGCGGGATTGGGTACACCGGGGAGCTGTTTTTT.

V is TRBV20-1 and J is TRBJ2-1; perhaps TRBD1 as D (5 bases). Between the trimmed V and J ends, which lost 3 bases and 5 bases, there was a span of 17 bases. CDR1 is DFQATT, CDR2 SNEGSKA, per germline (reference sequence). The CDR3 consists of 15 residues. This chain's CDR3 is CSASNRWAGNNEQFF. In nucleotides, the CDR3 is TGCAGTGCTAGTAATCGATGGGCAGGGAACAATGAGCAGTTCTTC.

V gene TRBV7-2 combines with J gene TRBJ1-5, with D unresolved. Trimming cost V 1 base and J 6 bases, with 7 bases left between them. Looked up from germline, CDR1 is SGHTA and CDR2 is FQGNSA. The CDR3 contains 13 residues. The CDR3 here is CASSLGRAQPQHF. The CDR3, as DNA: TGTGCCAGCAGCTTAGGGCGGGCTCAGCCCCAGCATTTT.

This clonotype came up a few times. The chain couples TRBV15 to TRBJ1-2, with D unresolved. V was clipped by 1 base and J by 0 bases, with 9 bases between them. This CDR3 has 15 amino acids. In germline, CDR1 is LNHNV, CDR2 YYDKDF (reference sequence). The CDR3 spells CATSRGVGSNYGYTF. Written as DNA, the CDR3 is TGTGCCACCAGCAGAGGCGTAGGCTCTAACTATGGCTACACCTTC.